These 3 T cell receptor beta chains were sequenced from one sample in a study of blood T cell repertoires in COVID-19. The method was immunoSEQ multiplex PCR; TCRdb's version includes in-frame clones alone and lacks a portion of them. The sample has around 300,000 clones, around 90% seen once; the top ten hold around 1.7%. Sequencing input: PBMCs or T cells enriched from blood (not recorded which). The receptors were gathered from a woman aged 18 to 35 with acute COVID-19.

The V gene is TRBV4-1, the J gene TRBJ2-7; 10 nucleotides agree with TRBD2. V lost 2 bases and J lost 3; bases outside the gene matches: 10. Germline V gene data show CDR1 as MGHRA and CDR2 as YSYEKL. This CDR3 comprises 17 residues. This chain's CDR3 is CASSQKISSGSVYEQYF. The CDR3 DNA is TGCGCCAGCAGCCAAAAGATATCTAGCGGGAGTGTCTACGAGCAGTACTTC.

The chain employs TRBV4-1 and TRBJ2-1, with 8 bases that match TRBD2. After removal of 0 bases from V and 10 bases from J, the junction contained 8 bases not matched to a gene. CDR1 is MGHRA, CDR2 YSYEKL, per germline. CDR3 length: 15 residues. The DNA of the CDR3 is TGCGCCAGCAGCCAAGAGGTAGCGGGGCCCCAGGAGCAGTTCTTC. The encoded protein is CASSQEVAGPQEQFF.

The chain recombines TRBV3-1 (or the pseudogene TRBV3-2) with TRBJ2-5; TRBD1 is a possible D gene (5 bases). The CDR3 has 14 residues. Between the trimmed V and J ends, which lost 5 bases and 4 bases, there was a span of 14 bases. Germline V gene sequence: CDR1 LGHDT, CDR2 YNNKEL (reference sequence). CDR3 loop: CASSWSGGAETQYF. Written as DNA, the CDR3 is TGTGCCAGCAGCTGGAGTGGTGGGGCAGAGACCCAGTACTTC.